This entry features one T cell receptor beta chain sequence. The sample comes from a study of blood T cell repertoires in COVID-19. Background on the study: Whether acute or convalescent, the COVID-19 samples came from the United States, Italy and Spain. The analysed material was cDNA or gDNA that came from T cells, B-cell-depleted T cells, or PBMCs.

The data were produced by immunoSEQ multiplex PCR, yet TCRdb's version contains in-frame clones alone and is incomplete. There are approximately 360,000 clones in the sample; roughly 88% occur only once, and more than 0.9% lies in the top ten. Trimming removed 3 bases from V and 0 bases from J, with 6 bases in between. Germline-derived CDR1 and CDR2 are SNHLY and FYNNEI. This CDR3 comprises 14 residues. Recruits, aged about 18 to 95 years, lived in 20 to 30 US areas. Participants' reported clinical history set cohort assignment. The sequenced material came from PBMCs or T cells enriched from blood (not recorded which). The chain links TRBV2 to TRBJ1-5; no firm D call. This clonotype was sampled from a woman aged 30 to 39 with acute COVID-19. Written as DNA, the CDR3 is TGTGCCAGCAGTGAGGCTTATAGCAATCAGCCCCAGCATTTT. This translates into CASSEAYSNQPQHF. The full variable domain, with the rest looked up from reference TRBV2 and TRBJ1-5, is EPEVTQTPSHQVTQMGQEVILRCVPISNHLYFYWYRQILGQKVEFLVSFYNNEISEKSEIFDDQFSVERPDGSNFTLKIRSTKLEDSAMYFCASSEAYSNQPQHFGDGTRLSIL.